This T cell receptor beta chain appears in the sequencing data of a study of blood T cell repertoires in COVID-19. Original handling: Amplifying reference gene primers gave estimates of nucleated cell counts. Measured with immunoSEQ multiplex PCR; TCRdb has only the in-frame clones, and not every one. Clone size and V and J calls were adopted from that table, with D and trimming inferred from the DNA. The table shows around 18,000 clones, with approximately 88% occurring only once. Looked up from germline, CDR1 is SGHVT and CDR2 is SQSDAQ. This CDR3 is built from 16 residues. V gave up 5 bases and J gave up 8 bases; unmatched junction bases: 12.

The chain couples TRBV7-4 to TRBJ1-4; 9 positions agree with TRBD1. The receptor was isolated from a human donor in a cohort sampled during active COVID-19. The sample was peripheral blood. The CDR3: CASSQRRDRATEKLFF. The CDR3 DNA sequence: TGTGCCAGCAGCCAGCGGAGGGACAGGGCAACGGAAAAACTGTTTTTT. The complete variable domain, with remaining parts taken from reference TRBV7-4 and TRBJ1-4, reads GAGVSQSPRYKVAKRGRDVALRCDSISGHVTLYWYRQTLGQGSEVLTYSQSDAQRDKSGRPSGRFSAERPERSVSTLKIQRTEQGDSAVYLCASSQRRDRATEKLFFGSGTQLSVL.